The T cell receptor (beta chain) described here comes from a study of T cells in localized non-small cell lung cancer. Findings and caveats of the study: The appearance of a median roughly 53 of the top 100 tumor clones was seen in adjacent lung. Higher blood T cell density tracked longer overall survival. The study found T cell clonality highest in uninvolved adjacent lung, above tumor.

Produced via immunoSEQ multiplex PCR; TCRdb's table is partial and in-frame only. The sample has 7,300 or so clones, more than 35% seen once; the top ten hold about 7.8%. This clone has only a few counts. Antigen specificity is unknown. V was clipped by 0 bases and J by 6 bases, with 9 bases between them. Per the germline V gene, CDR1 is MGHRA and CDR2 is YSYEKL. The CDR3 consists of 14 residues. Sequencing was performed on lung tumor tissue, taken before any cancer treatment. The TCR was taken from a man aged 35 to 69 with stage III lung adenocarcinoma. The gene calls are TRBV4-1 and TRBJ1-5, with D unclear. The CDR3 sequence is CASSQDGRVQPQHF. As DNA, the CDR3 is TGCGCCAGCAGCCAAGATGGGAGAGTTCAGCCCCAGCATTTT.